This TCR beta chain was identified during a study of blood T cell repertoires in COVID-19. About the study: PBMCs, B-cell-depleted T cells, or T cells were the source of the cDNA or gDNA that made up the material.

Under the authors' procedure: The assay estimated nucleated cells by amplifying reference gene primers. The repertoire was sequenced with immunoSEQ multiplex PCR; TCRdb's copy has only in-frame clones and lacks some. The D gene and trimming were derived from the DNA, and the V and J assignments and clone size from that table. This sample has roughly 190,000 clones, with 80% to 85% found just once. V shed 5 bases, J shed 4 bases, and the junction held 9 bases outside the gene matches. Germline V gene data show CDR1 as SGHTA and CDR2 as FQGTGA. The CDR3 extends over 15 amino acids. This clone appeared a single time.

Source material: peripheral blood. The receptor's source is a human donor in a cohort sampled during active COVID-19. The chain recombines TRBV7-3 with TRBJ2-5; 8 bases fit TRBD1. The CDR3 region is CASSRAGGASETQYF. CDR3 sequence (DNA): TGTGCCAGCAGCCGGGCAGGGGGCGCATCAGAGACCCAGTACTTC.